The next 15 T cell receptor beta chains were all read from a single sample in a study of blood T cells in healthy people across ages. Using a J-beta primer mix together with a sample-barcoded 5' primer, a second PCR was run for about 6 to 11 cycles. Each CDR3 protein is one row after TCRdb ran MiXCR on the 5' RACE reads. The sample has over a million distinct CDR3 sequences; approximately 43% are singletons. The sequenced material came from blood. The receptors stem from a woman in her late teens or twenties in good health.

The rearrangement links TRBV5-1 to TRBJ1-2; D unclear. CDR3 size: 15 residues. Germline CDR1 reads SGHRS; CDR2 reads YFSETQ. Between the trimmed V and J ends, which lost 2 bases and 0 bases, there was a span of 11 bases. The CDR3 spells CASSFTPPANYGYTF. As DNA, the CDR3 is TGCGCCAGCAGCTTTACCCCGCCCGCTAACTATGGCTACACCTTC.

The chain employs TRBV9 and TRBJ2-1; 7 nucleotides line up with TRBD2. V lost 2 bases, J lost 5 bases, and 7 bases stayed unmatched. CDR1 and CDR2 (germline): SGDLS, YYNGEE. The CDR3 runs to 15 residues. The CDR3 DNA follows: TGTGCCAGCAGCGTTCCTAGCGGAACAAACAATGAGCAGTTCTTC. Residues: CASSVPSGTNNEQFF. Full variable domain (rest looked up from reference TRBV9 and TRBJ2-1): DSGVTQTPKHLITATGQRVTLRCSPRSGDLSVYWYQQSLDQGLQFLIQYYNGEERAKGNILERFSAQQFPDLHSELNLSSLELGDSALYFCASSVPSGTNNEQFFGPGTRLTVL.

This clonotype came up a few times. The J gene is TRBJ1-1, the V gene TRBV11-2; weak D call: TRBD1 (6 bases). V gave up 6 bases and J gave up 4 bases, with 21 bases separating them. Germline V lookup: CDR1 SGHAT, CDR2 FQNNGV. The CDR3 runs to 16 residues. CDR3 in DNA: TGTGCCAGCAGTCCATTGGGGGGGACAACGCTCACTGAAGCTTTCTTT. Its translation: CASSPLGGTTLTEAFF.

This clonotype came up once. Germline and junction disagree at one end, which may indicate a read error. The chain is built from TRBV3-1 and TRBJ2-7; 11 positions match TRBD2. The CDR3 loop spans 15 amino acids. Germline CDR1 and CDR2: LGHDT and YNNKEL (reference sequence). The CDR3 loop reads CASSQGGLAENERYF. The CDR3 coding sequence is TGTGCCAGCAGCCAAGGGGGACTAGCGGAAAATGAGCGGTACTTC.

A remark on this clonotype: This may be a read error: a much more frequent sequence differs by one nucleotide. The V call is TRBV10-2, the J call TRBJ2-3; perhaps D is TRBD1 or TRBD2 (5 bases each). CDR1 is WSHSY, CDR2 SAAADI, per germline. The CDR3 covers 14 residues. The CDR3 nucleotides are TGCGCCAGCCGGGACCCAAATGGAGCAGATATGCAGTATTTT. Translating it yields CASRDPNGADMQYF.

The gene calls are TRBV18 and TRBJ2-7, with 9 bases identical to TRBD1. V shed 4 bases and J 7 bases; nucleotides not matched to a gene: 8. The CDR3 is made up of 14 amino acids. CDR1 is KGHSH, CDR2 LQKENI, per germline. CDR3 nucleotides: TGTGCCAGCTCACAAGGGACAGGGCTTGAAGAGCAGTACTTC. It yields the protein CASSQGTGLEEQYF.

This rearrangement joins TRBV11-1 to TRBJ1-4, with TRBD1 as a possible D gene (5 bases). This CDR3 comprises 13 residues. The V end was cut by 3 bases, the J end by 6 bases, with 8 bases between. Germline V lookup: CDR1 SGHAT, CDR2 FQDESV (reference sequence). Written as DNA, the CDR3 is TGTGCCAGCAGCTTGGGGACTCATGAAAAACTGTTTTTT. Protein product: CASSLGTHEKLFF.

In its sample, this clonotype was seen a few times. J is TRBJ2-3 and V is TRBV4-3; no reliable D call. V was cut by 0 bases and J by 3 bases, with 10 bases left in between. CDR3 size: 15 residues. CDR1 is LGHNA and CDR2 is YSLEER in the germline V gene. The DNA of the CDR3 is TGCGCCAGCAGCCAAGATTTGCGAGGAACAGATACGCAGTATTTT. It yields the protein CASSQDLRGTDTQYF.

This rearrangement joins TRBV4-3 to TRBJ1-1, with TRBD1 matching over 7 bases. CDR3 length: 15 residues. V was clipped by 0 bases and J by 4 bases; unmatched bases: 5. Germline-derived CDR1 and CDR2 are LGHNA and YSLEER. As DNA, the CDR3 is TGCGCCAGCAGCCAAGATTCGGGACAGTTCACTGAAGCTTTCTTT. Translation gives CASSQDSGQFTEAFF.

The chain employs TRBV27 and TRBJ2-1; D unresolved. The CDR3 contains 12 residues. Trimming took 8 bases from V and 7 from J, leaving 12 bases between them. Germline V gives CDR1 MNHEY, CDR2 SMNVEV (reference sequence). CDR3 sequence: CASGLIVNEQFF. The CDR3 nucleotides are TGTGCCAGCGGCCTCATAGTAAATGAGCAGTTCTTC.

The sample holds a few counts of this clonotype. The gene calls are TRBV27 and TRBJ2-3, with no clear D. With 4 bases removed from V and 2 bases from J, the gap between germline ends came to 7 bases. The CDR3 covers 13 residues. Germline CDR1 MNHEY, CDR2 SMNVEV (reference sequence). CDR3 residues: CASSSLLTDTQYF. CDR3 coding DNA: TGTGCCAGCAGTTCTCTCCTCACAGATACGCAGTATTTT.

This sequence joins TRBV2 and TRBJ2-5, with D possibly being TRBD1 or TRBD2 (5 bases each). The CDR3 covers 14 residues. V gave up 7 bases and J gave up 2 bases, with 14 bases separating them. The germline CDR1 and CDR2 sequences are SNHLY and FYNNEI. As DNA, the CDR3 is TGTGCCAGCAAGGGACGATTCATTCAAGAGACCCAGTACTTC. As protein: CASKGRFIQETQYF. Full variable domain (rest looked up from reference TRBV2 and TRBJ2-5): EPEVTQTPSHQVTQMGQEVILRCVPISNHLYFYWYRQILGQKVEFLVSFYNNEISEKSEIFDDQFSVERPDGSNFTLKIRSTKLEDSAMYFCASKGRFIQETQYFGPGTRLLVL.

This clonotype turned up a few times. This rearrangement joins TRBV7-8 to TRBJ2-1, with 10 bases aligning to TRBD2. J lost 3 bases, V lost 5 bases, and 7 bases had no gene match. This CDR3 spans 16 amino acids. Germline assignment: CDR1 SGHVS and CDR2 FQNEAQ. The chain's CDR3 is CASSDLLAGHYNEQFF. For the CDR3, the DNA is TGTGCCAGCAGCGATTTACTAGCGGGACACTACAATGAGCAGTTCTTC.

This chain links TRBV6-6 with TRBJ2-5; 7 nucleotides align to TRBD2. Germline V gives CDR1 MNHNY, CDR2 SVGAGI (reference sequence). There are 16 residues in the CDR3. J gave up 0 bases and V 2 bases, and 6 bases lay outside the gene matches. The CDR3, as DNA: TGTGCCAGCAGTTACGACCCAGCGGGGTACCAAGAGACCCAGTACTTC. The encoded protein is CASSYDPAGYQETQYF.

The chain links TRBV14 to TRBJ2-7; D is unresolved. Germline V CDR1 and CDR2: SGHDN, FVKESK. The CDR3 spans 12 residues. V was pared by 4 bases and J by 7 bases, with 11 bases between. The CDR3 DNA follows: TGTGCCAGCAGCCCAACAACCCTGGAGCAGTACTTC. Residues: CASSPTTLEQYF. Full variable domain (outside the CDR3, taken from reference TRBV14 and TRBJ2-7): EAGVTQFPSHSVIEKGQTVTLRCDPISGHDNLYWYRRVMGKEIKFLLHFVKESKQDESGMPNNRFLAERTGGTYSTLKVQPAELEDSGVYFCASSPTTLEQYFGPGTRLTVT.